The 9 T cell receptor beta chains presented below share a single source sample, sequenced in a study of response to subunit inactivated influenza vaccine. TCRdb called the RT-PCR reads again in MiXCR, with one record for every CDR3 protein. The sample contains fewer than 600,000 distinct CDR3 sequences, roughly 7.6% of which appear only once. The sequencing used PBMCs from blood, collected roughly 24 months after vaccination. The receptors stem from a man between 45 and 75 years old who received an inactivated influenza vaccine.

A note on this clonotype: A much bigger clone sits one base away, suggesting this may be a read error. This chain links TRBV29-1 with TRBJ1-2; 9 nucleotides align to TRBD1. CDR1 and CDR2 from the germline V gene are SQVTM and ANQGSEA. This CDR3 comprises 12 residues. CDR3 bases: TGCAGCGTTGGACGGACAGGGGATGGCTGCACCTTC. It specifies CSVGRTGDGCTF.

V and J are TRBV15 and TRBJ2-5, with D perhaps TRBD2 (6 bases). CDR3 length equals 15 residues. V lost 0 bases, J lost 5 bases, and 13 bases lay in between. The germline V gene encodes CDR1 LNHNV and CDR2 YYDKDF (reference sequence). Written as DNA, the CDR3 is TGTGCCACCAGCAGAGATGTCGGCGGGATGGAGACCCAGTACTTC. It is translated as CATSRDVGGMETQYF.

This chain joins TRBV2 and TRBJ2-2; no clear D. V was trimmed by 4 bases and J by 1 base, leaving 10 bases between them. The CDR3 covers 15 residues. Germline V gives CDR1 SNHLY, CDR2 FYNNEI. The CDR3: CASSAAAVNTGELFF. The CDR3 bases are TGTGCCAGCAGTGCTGCCGCCGTGAACACCGGGGAGCTGTTTTTT. Using reference TRBV2 and TRBJ2-2 for the parts outside the CDR3, the full variable domain is EPEVTQTPSHQVTQMGQEVILRCVPISNHLYFYWYRQILGQKVEFLVSFYNNEISEKSEIFDDQFSVERPDGSNFTLKIRSTKLEDSAMYFCASSAAAVNTGELFFGEGSRLTVL.

The chain couples TRBV28 to TRBJ1-2; maybe TRBD1 (6 bases). V lost 5 bases and J 6 bases, leaving 16 bases between the germline ends. This CDR3 spans 14 amino acids. Germline CDR1 and CDR2: MDHEN and SYDVKM. The CDR3, as DNA: TGTGCCAGCAGTGACAGGACCTCCAGTCATGGCTACACCTTC. It yields the protein CASSDRTSSHGYTF.

This clonotype was seen ten or more times. The chain carries TRBV21-1 and TRBJ2-7; the table assigns TRBD2, which was not confirmed against the DNA. TRBV21-1 is marked as a pseudogene. This CDR3 has 17 residues. The CDR3 DNA reads as TGTGCCAGCAGCAAAGTTATCGCAGGGACTCCACCTCCCGAGCAGTACTTC. Translated, it gives CASSKVIAGTPPPEQYF.

This clonotype was seen only a few times. This chain uses TRBV10-3 with TRBJ1-1; D remains unclear. Deletions cut 10 bases from V and 3 bases from J, with 12 bases between. The CDR3 consists of 12 residues. Germline V lookup: CDR1 ENHRY, CDR2 SYGVKD. The CDR3: CATKSSDTEAFF. The CDR3 DNA reads as TGTGCCACCAAAAGCTCAGACACTGAAGCTTTCTTT.

The table lists this clonotype with a few counts. The V gene is TRBV5-1, the J gene TRBJ1-2; D is uncertain. V was trimmed by 4 bases and J by 1 base, leaving 11 bases between them. The germline V gene encodes CDR1 SGHRS and CDR2 YFSETQ. There are 14 residues in the CDR3. CDR3 amino acids: CASSRGGGNYGYTF. CDR3 bases: TGCGCCAGCAGCCGGGGAGGAGGTAACTATGGCTACACCTTC.

This clonotype showed up just a few times. CDR3 coding DNA: TGTGCCAGCAGTGATTTGGGCACTGAGCAGTTCTTC. Its protein is CASSDLGTEQFF. V gene TRBV2 combines with J gene TRBJ2-1; D gene uncertain. CDR1 and CDR2 from the germline V gene are SNHLY and FYNNEI. This CDR3 has 12 amino acids. V was shortened by 3 bases and J by 9 bases, with 9 bases between the two germline ends.

This clonotype was seen only a few times. V usage is TRBV6-1 and J usage is TRBJ2-3, with 9 positions matching TRBD1. With 6 bases clipped from V and 1 base from J, the junction kept 11 bases outside the gene matches. The CDR3 is made up of 17 amino acids. Germline CDR1 is MNHNS and CDR2 is SASEGT. The CDR3 is CASSTDRGRGGTDTQYF. The CDR3 nucleotides read TGTGCCAGCAGCACGGACAGGGGAAGAGGGGGCACAGATACGCAGTATTTT.